The 7 T cell receptor beta chains reported below all come from one sample, sequenced in a study of cytotoxic CD8 clonotypes in ibrutinib-treated CLL. Produced via immunoSEQ multiplex PCR; TCRdb's table is partial and in-frame only. The table shows about 57,000 clones, with 45% to 70% occurring only once. The source was PBMCs, collected after 24 months of ibrutinib treatment. The origin of the receptors is a human donor with chronic lymphocytic leukemia.

By frequency in the sample, this clone is large. The chain has TRBV7-2 and TRBJ2-5; D call uncertain. Trimming shortened V by 6 bases and J by 5 bases, and 19 bases separated the two germline ends. The CDR3 has 15 residues. CDR1 and CDR2 from the germline V gene are SGHTA and FQGNSA. The CDR3 reads CASSPTRLGWETQYF. CDR3 nucleotide sequence: TGTGCCAGCAGTCCGACCCGGTTGGGGTGGGAGACCCAGTACTTC.

The chain links TRBV5-1 to TRBJ2-3; D perhaps matches TRBD1 (7 bases). The V and J ends lost 2 bases and 5 bases respectively, with 18 bases between them. Germline V gene sequence: CDR1 SGHRS, CDR2 YFSETQ. This CDR3 comprises 16 residues. The CDR3 region is CASSLANRGGVDTQYF. The CDR3 DNA follows: TGCGCCAGCAGCTTAGCAAACAGGGGAGGAGTAGATACGCAGTATTTT.

This clone was recorded once. This chain uses TRBV6-5 with TRBJ2-7, with 8 bases that match TRBD1. Germline loops: CDR1 MNHEY, CDR2 SVGAGI. J gave up 5 bases and V 6 bases, and 3 bases lay outside the gene matches. The CDR3 sequence is 12 residues long. The CDR3 DNA reads as TGTGCCAGCAGGGCAGGGGGCGACGAGCAGTACTTC. Amino acid sequence: CASRAGGDEQYF.

This clone was recorded many times. The chain is built from TRBV7-8 and TRBJ2-5, with TRBD1 matching 8 bases. Looked up from germline, CDR1 is SGHVS and CDR2 is FQNEAQ. The junction had 15 bases not matched to a gene; V was cut back by 5 bases and J by 4 bases. This CDR3 is built from 17 residues. The CDR3 sequence is CASSPLTRGQVGETQYF. The CDR3 DNA reads TGTGCCAGCAGCCCCTTAACCAGGGGGCAAGTCGGAGAGACCCAGTACTTC.

The chain joins TRBV6-1 to TRBJ2-7, with D unresolved. The length of the CDR3 is 11 residues. The V gene's germline CDR1 is MNHNS and CDR2 SASEGT. The chain's CDR3 is CASSETSGLTV. The CDR3 DNA follows: TGTGCCAGCAGTGAAACGTCGGGTTTGACCGTC.

Concerning this clone itself: With a much larger clone just one base away, this may be a read error. The rearrangement links TRBV27 to TRBJ1-1; D is ambiguous. This CDR3 comprises 13 residues. V was clipped by 3 bases and J by 1 base, with 6 bases between them. Germline CDR1 is MNHEY and CDR2 is SMNVEV (reference sequence). Here the CDR3 reads CASSFRGNTEAFF. The CDR3 nucleotides are TGTGCCAGCAGTTTCCGGGGGAACACTGAAGCTTTCTTT.

This chain links TRBV6-6 with TRBJ2-1, with a weak D call TRBD1 (6 bases). Between the trimmed V and J ends, which lost 2 bases and 8 bases, there was a span of 10 bases. The CDR3 sequence is 13 residues long. CDR1 MNHNY and CDR2 SVGAGI come from the germline V gene (reference sequence). This chain's CDR3 is CASSYPGHHEQFF. CDR3 bases: TGTGCCAGCAGTTACCCGGGACATCATGAGCAGTTCTTC.